This T cell receptor beta chain was found in a study of T cells after yellow fever vaccination (dated by TCRdb to 2018 to 2020). Concerning the study at large: Libraries from fractions with low cell numbers were prepared with the SMART-Seq v4 Ultra Low Input RNA kit. To follow T-cell clones before and after both primary and booster YFV17D yellow fever vaccination, bulk TCR alpha and beta repertoires underwent longitudinal sequencing. Two healthy male donors, one aged 18 to 29 and one aged 30 to 40 years, were included in the cohort. Blood samples were taken at several timepoints before and after primary and secondary immunization, and bulk PBMC replicates and cell subsets were isolated. Study-wide conclusions, independent of this receptor: Only a couple of donors were included in the study, so the extent to which the findings can be generalized is limited. A small share of clonotypes occurred in both CD4 and CD8 compartments, likely arising from convergent recombination. The secondary T-cell response was found to be weaker but faster than the primary response, with a peak reached on day 5 rather than on day 15. Because abundant contaminating clonotypes from the bulk population could be contained in FACS-sorted repertoires, computational filtering was required. Most clones expanded after primary vaccination (about 96% of CD4 and roughly 88% of CD8) were re-detected after the booster, suggesting that broad memory maintenance occurred.

Spanning cysteine to phenylalanine, the CDR3 consists of 16 amino acids. Only the CDR3 DNA stays, 48 bases, in frame from base 1. V loses 0 bases of germline sequence and J loses 3 bases, and the interval between the two ends is 16 bases. Reading the germline V gene (reference sequence) gives CDR1 SGHNT and CDR2 YYREEE. TCR cDNA was made using 5'RACE template switching, a step that added a universal primer site and unique molecular identifiers. Priming for cDNA synthesis came from both the TCR alpha and TCR beta constant segments. Two PCR steps were used to amplify libraries, with sample barcodes and sequencing adapters being added in the second step. Sequencing of libraries was done on Illumina HiSeq 2500 (2x100 bp) or NovaSeq (2x150 bp). From the authors' description of their analysis: Demultiplexing of reads and collapsing into UMI consensus sequences were performed with MIGEC, and V(D)J alignment was carried out with MiXCR. Vaccine-responding clonotypes were defined with edgeR using replicate PBMC samples, requiring FDR below 0.01 and a log2 fold change above 5 up to day 15. Each bulk clonotype was labeled CD4 or CD8 based on which sequenced repertoire, CD4 or CD8, contained the clonotype at higher abundance. TCRdb reanalyzed the raw reads on its own, using fastp at Q25 for trimming and MiXCR for clone calling, and kept in-frame beta chains. Rows matching on CDR3 protein sequence are summarized as one entry with the most common DNA and genes. In this record, the V and J calls reflect TCRdb's handling and not the investigators' own analysis. In all, the sample holds about 580,000 distinct CDR3 sequences, and around 16% of those were seen once. The ten largest clones represent roughly 17% of the sample.

This sample's treatment or condition label indicates: live attenuated yellow fever vaccine strain. At every blood-draw timepoint, two biological replicates of bulk PBMCs were collected. A standard Ficoll-Paque protocol was used to isolate PBMCs from peripheral blood. TriZol was used to extract RNA from bulk PBMCs, CD4 and CD8 fractions, and dextramer-positive and dextramer-negative fractions. Turning to this clonotype: This receptor's antigen is unknown. Base qualities were left out, and no much larger clone turns up one base away.

The TCR originated in a young man who received the YFV17D yellow fever vaccine. The specimen was PBMCs, collected 5 to 6 days after the first yellow fever vaccination. In this chain, TRBV5-4 is recombined with TRBJ2-7, with no reliable assignment of the D segment. The DNA is TGTGCCAGCAGCTTGGCAACAGCGACGATCCGCTACGAGCAGTACTTC. Its translation is CASSLATATIRYEQYF.